The TCR beta chain described here comes from a study of response to subunit inactivated influenza vaccine. The CDR3 is 15 residues long. Germline lookup yields CDR1 DFQATT and CDR2 SNEGSKA (reference sequence). V lost 0 bases and J lost 0, with 9 bases in between. With respect to this clonotype: Its antigen is not identified.

Points from the study as a whole: It was suggested by the authors that few new T cells are recruited by each seasonal influenza vaccination.

TCRdb used MiXCR to reprocess the RT-PCR reads, holding one entry per CDR3 protein. The sample includes 800,000 or so distinct CDR3 sequences, 21% seen only once; the top ten take roughly a tenth. The starting material was PBMCs from blood, obtained more than 4 days after vaccination. This sequence originates from a man in his fifties or sixties who received an inactivated influenza vaccine. The V and J genes are TRBV20-1 and TRBJ2-4; D may be TRBD1 (6 bases). The DNA for the CDR3 is TGCAGTGCTAGAGACCAGGGGATAGCCAAAAACATTCAGTACTTC. Translated: CSARDQGIAKNIQYF.